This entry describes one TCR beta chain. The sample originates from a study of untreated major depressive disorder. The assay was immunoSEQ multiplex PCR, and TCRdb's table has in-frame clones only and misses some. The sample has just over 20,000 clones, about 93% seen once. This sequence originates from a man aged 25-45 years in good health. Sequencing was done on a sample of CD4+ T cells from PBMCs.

As DNA, the CDR3 is TGTGCCAGCATAGAACAGGGCTTTATCCCGTACGAGCAGTACTTC. The encoded protein is CASIEQGFIPYEQYF. The V gene is TRBV6-1, the J gene TRBJ2-7, with TRBD1 as a possible D gene (6 bases). This CDR3 is built from 15 residues. The germline gives CDR1 MNHNS, CDR2 SASEGT. V was pared by 7 bases and J by 4 bases, with 20 bases between.